This T cell receptor beta chain is from a study of T cells expressing NK-cell markers. TCRdb reworked the 5' RACE reads into one entry per CDR3 protein, no DNA. Its table records 200,000 to 300,000 distinct CDR3 sequences. This sequence originates from a woman between 18 and 75 years old in good health. Sequencing was performed on blood T cells: a sorted CD56 or NKG2C T cell subset, CD4+ or CD8+ T cells, or bulk PBMC T cells (not recorded which).

Here the CDR3 reads CASSRGAGGDNEQFF. This chain uses TRBV23-1 with TRBJ2-1; the TCRdb D gene call, TRBD2, has no DNA to confirm it. Being an ORF, TRBV23-1 has a function that is uncertain. CDR3 length: 15 amino acids.